Reported below is one T cell receptor (beta chain). The CDR3 length is 15 residues. Germline V gene sequence: CDR1 SGHNT, CDR2 YENEEA. V lost 1 base, J lost 2 bases, and 3 bases stayed unmatched. This record belongs to a study of neurological immune-mediated disorders. Preparation of the unsorted libraries drew on 2 million PBMCs stored at -80 C. Each CDR3 protein is one row after TCRdb ran MiXCR on the 5' RACE reads. The table includes approximately 45,000 distinct CDR3 sequences, about 13% detected once. This receptor was taken from a female donor in good health. V usage is TRBV11-3 and J usage is TRBJ2-5, with 8 bases identical to TRBD2. The material sequenced was PBMCs. In nucleotides, the CDR3 is TGTGCCAGCAGCTTAGTCCGCGGGAGGCAAGAGACCCAGTACTTC. Residues: CASSLVRGRQETQYF.